This TCR beta chain was identified during a study of CD8+CD57+ T cells in acquired aplastic anemia. For this clonotype: What it binds is unknown.

Using genomic DNA as the template, TCR beta VDJ and CDR3 profiling was carried out. TCRdb fed the reads into MiXCR, producing one record per CDR3 protein. The table includes around 200,000 distinct CDR3 sequences, about 60% detected once. Those patients picked for sequencing had displayed CD8+CD57+ cell expansion on flow cytometry. No patient had been given any therapy when blood was sampled. Findings and caveats of the study: The CD8+ Simpson's diversity of patients and controls was not significantly different.

J lost 3 bases, V lost 5 bases, and 7 bases had no gene match. Germline V gene sequence: CDR1 SGHVS, CDR2 FQNEAQ. CDR3 length: 14 amino acids. V and J are TRBV7-8 and TRBJ2-7, with TRBD1 matching 7 bases. The TCR comes from a human donor with aplastic anemia. The specimen sequenced was sorted CD4+, CD8+, or CD8+CD57+ T cells (not recorded which) from PBMCs. CDR3 nucleotides: TGTGCCAGCAGCCCCGGGCCAGGGGGCTACGAGCAGTACTTC. Protein product: CASSPGPGGYEQYF.